Given below is one TCR beta chain in context. Its target is not known. A linear amplification protocol produced the TCR libraries from 500 ng of total RNA. TCRdb fed the reads into MiXCR, producing one record per CDR3 protein. The sample has 150,000 to 200,000 distinct CDR3 sequences; 65% to 75% are singletons. This CDR3 has 14 amino acids. Trimming cost V 2 bases and J 6 bases, with 14 bases left between them. The germline gives CDR1 SGHDT, CDR2 YYEEEE. These data originate in a study of healthy donors' naive CD4 and CD8 T cells. Regarding the study as a whole: Naive CD4+ and CD8+ cells reportedly differed in usage of most V and J genes.

V is TRBV5-6 and J is TRBJ1-2; weak D call: TRBD1 (6 bases). This sequence originates from a pool of human donors in good health; the sample pools cells from several healthy donors. Specimen: naive CD4+ and CD8+ T cells sorted from blood, pooled from several donors. The CDR3 bases are TGTGCCAGCAGCTTCCGGGACATCCCCCATGGCTACACCTTC. This gives the protein CASSFRDIPHGYTF.